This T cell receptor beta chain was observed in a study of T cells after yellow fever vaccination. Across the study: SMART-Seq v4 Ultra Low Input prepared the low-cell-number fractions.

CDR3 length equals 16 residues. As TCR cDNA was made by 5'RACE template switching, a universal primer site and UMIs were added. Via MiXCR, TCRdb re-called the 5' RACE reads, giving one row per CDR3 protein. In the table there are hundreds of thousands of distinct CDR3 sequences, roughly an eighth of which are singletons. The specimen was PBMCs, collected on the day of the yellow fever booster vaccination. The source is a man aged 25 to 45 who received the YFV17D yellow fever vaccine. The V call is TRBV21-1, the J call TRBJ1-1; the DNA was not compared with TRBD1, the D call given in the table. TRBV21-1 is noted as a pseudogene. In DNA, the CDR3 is TGTGCCAGCAGCACTTCGGGACAGGGAATGGACACTGAAGCTTTCTTT. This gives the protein CASSTSGQGMDTEAFF.